The rows below give T cell receptor beta chains drawn from one sample of a study of T and B cells in COVID-19 patients. TCRdb reprocessed the multiplex PCR reads via MiXCR and lists one record per CDR3 protein. The table has some 15,000 distinct CDR3 sequences, 25% to 30% seen once. Sequenced: blood. Receptor source: a human donor who had recovered from COVID-19. The CDR3 runs from the conserved cysteine through the conserved F or W. The order of the fields is V gene, J gene, D gene, clone size, CDR3 protein, CDR3 DNA. A D gene is named only where the DNA matches it firmly. A clone size is listed for some rows: how often the clone was seen (once, few, many), or a class if it is expanded.

TRBV5-6	TRBJ1-1	TRBD1	.	CASSWPGQGARTEAFF	TGTGCCAGCAGCTGGCCGGGACAGGGGGCTCGGACTGAAGCTTTCTTT
TRBV6-2/TRBV6-3	TRBJ1-1	.	.	CASRAAGVSTEAFF	TGTGCCAGCAGGGCGGCAGGGGTAAGCACTGAAGCTTTCTTT
TRBV5-1	TRBJ2-3	TRBD1	few	CASSPTGSTDTQYF	TGCGCCAGCAGCCCGACAGGGAGCACAGATACGCAGTATTTT
TRBV19	TRBJ2-3	.	medium-sized	CASSPPGLRAFTDTQYF	TGTGCCAGTAGCCCTCCGGGGCTCCGGGCCTTCACAGATACGCAGTATTTT
TRBV6-5	TRBJ2-1	TRBD2	.	CASSPGQGLAGSYNEQFF	TGTGCCAGCAGCCCTGGACAGGGACTAGCGGGCTCCTACAATGAGCAGTTCTTC
TRBV5-4	TRBJ1-4	TRBD1	.	CASSAQQGGLEKLFF	TGTGCCAGCAGCGCACAACAGGGGGGACTTGAAAAACTGTTTTTT
TRBV28	TRBJ2-1	TRBD1	.	CASRTGQGENEQFF	TGTGCCAGCAGGACTGGACAGGGTGAAAATGAGCAGTTCTTC
TRBV6-5	TRBJ1-3	.	many	CASSYSRQVGNTIYF	TGTGCCAGCAGTTACTCGAGGCAGGTCGGAAACACCATATATTTT
TRBV10-3	TRBJ2-5	TRBD1	.	CAISESAGGVETQYF	TGTGCCATCAGTGAGTCAGCAGGGGGAGTAGAGACCCAGTACTTC
TRBV6-4	TRBJ2-1	.	.	CASSPRDENEQFF	TGTGCCAGCAGCCCCAGGGACGAGAATGAGCAGTTCTTC
TRBV7-9	TRBJ2-7	.	.	CASSLEISYEQYF	TGTGCCAGCAGCTTAGAAATCTCCTACGAGCAGTACTTC
TRBV27	TRBJ2-7	.	.	CASSSLYGIYEQYF	TGTGCCAGCAGTTCTCTTTACGGGATCTACGAGCAGTACTTC
TRBV6-5	TRBJ2-1	.	medium-sized	CASSYSIASEQFF	TGTGCCAGCAGTTACTCCATCGCGTCTGAGCAGTTCTTC
TRBV29-1	TRBJ1-1	.	many	CSVNARGLNTEAFF	TGCAGCGTTAATGCCAGGGGACTGAACACTGAAGCTTTCTTT
TRBV6-1	TRBJ1-2	TRBD1	.	CASSRDRGRPTIGYTF	TGTGCCAGCAGCCGGGACAGGGGGCGCCCCACTATCGGCTACACCTTC
TRBV5-1	TRBJ2-7	.	.	CASSLAPTGGASGSSYEQYF	TGCGCCAGCAGCTTGGCCCCGACAGGGGGGGCTAGCGGGAGCTCCTACGAGCAGTACTTC
TRBV20-1	TRBJ2-1	TRBD1	few	CSARPRDRVPNEQFF	TGCAGTGCTAGACCGCGGGACAGGGTACCCAATGAGCAGTTCTTC
TRBV12-3/TRBV12-4	TRBJ1-1	TRBD1	.	CASSRNRGRQTEAFF	TGTGCCAGCAGCCGAAACAGGGGGCGCCAGACTGAAGCTTTCTTT
TRBV29-1	TRBJ2-7	TRBD2	medium-sized	CSVSEGGQGRQYF	TGCAGCGTTTCTGAGGGAGGGCAGGGAAGGCAGTACTTC
TRBV24-1	TRBJ1-3	.	.	CDPDARVRGNTIYF	TGTGACCCCGACGCCAGGGTGCGAGGAAACACCATATATTTT
TRBV5-5	TRBJ2-3	.	few	CASSSMGAYTDTQYF	TGTGCCAGCAGCTCAATGGGGGCATACACAGATACGCAGTATTTT
TRBV27	TRBJ2-7	TRBD1	.	CASSNGTGVWFRTYEQYF	TGTGCCAGCAGCAACGGGACAGGGGTTTGGTTCCGCACGTACGAGCAGTACTTC
TRBV7-9	TRBJ2-1	.	.	CASSLGGPNSDEQFF	TGTGCCAGCAGCTTAGGGGGACCAAACTCCGATGAGCAGTTCTTC
TRBV12-3/TRBV12-4	TRBJ2-7	TRBD2	.	CASSLARTSSHEQYF	TGTGCCAGCAGTTTAGCGAGGACTAGTTCCCACGAGCAGTACTTC
TRBV6-1	TRBJ2-7	.	medium-sized	CASSSDLYEQYF	TGTGCCAGCAGTTCCGACCTATACGAGCAGTACTTC
TRBV5-8	TRBJ2-1	TRBD2	.	CASSLALTSPGQFF	TGTGCCAGCAGCTTGGCCCTGACTAGCCCTGGCCAGTTCTTC
TRBV29-1	TRBJ1-5	.	medium-sized	CSVATTGVNQPQHF	TGCAGCGTCGCAACGACAGGAGTCAATCAGCCCCAGCATTTT
TRBV6-5	TRBJ1-1	.	.	CASKSGNNTEAFF	TGTGCCAGCAAATCAGGGAATAACACTGAAGCTTTCTTT
TRBV19	TRBJ1-5	TRBD1	.	CASSPTTGGNQPQHF	TGTGCCAGTAGTCCGACGACAGGGGGCAATCAGCCCCAGCATTTT
TRBV7-4	TRBJ1-1	.	.	CASSSHPVWWLNTEAFF	TGTGCCAGCAGCTCTCACCCCGTTTGGTGGTTAAACACTGAAGCTTTCTTT
TRBV10-3	TRBJ2-3	TRBD2	many	CATAGGPTDTQYF	TGTGCCACGGCGGGAGGGCCTACAGATACGCAGTATTTT
TRBV7-9	TRBJ2-1	TRBD2	.	CASSLIRTSGRHEQFF	TGTGCCAGCAGCTTAATTCGTACTAGCGGGAGACATGAGCAGTTCTTC
TRBV27	TRBJ2-2	.	medium-sized	CASRTTGELFF	TGTGCCAGCAGAACCACCGGGGAGCTGTTTTTT
TRBV19	TRBJ1-5	.	medium-sized	CASSEGRYQPQHF	TGTGCCAGTAGTGAGGGACGGTATCAGCCCCAGCATTTT